What follows are 25 T cell receptor beta chains derived from one specimen sequenced in a study of regulatory T cells in long-lasting Graves disease. For TCR beta, libraries came from iRepertoire HTBI primers and Arm-PCR of CDR3 regions. TCRdb itself ran the multiplex PCR reads through MiXCR, one entry per CDR3 protein. The sample yields roughly 500,000 distinct CDR3 sequences, 13% to 15% seen once. As for time point: newly diagnosed GD, antithyroid drugs for less than 3 months. RNA from PBMCs was the source of the TCR library. The same data also went into a second study, on T cells in Graves' hyperthyroidism and ophthalmopathy.

Material: peripheral blood mononuclear cells (PBMCs), obtained at new diagnosis, from a patient treated with antithyroid drugs. The receptor source for this set is a woman aged 45-59 years with Graves disease.

In its sample, this clonotype was seen many times. V gene TRBV28 combines with J gene TRBJ2-7; D uncertain. Between the trimmed V and J ends, which lost 3 bases and 3 bases, there was a span of 12 bases. CDR1 and CDR2 from the germline V gene are MDHEN and SYDVKM. The CDR3 is made up of 14 amino acids. The CDR3, as DNA: TGTGCCAGCAGTTTCCGATCGGGCTACTACGAGCAGTACTTC. Its translation: CASSFRSGYYEQYF. Complete variable domain (other parts from reference TRBV28 and TRBJ2-7): DVKVTQSSRYLVKRTGEKVFLECVQDMDHENMFWYRQDPGLGLRLIYFSYDVKMKEKGDIPEGYSVSREKKERFSLILESASTNQTSMYLCASSFRSGYYEQYFGPGTRLTVT.

This clonotype was seen only a few times. J is TRBJ1-5 and V is TRBV5-1, with a possible D match to TRBD1 (6 bases). Deletions cut 0 bases from V and 2 bases from J, with 9 bases between. The germline V gene has CDR1 SGHRS and CDR2 YFSETQ. This CDR3 has 15 residues. The CDR3 region has the DNA TGCGCCAGCAGCTTGGCAGGGGAGGGCAATCAGCCCCAGCATTTT. It yields the protein CASSLAGEGNQPQHF. Filled out from reference TRBV5-1 and TRBJ1-5, the complete variable domain reads KAGVTQTPRYLIKTRGQQVTLSCSPISGHRSVSWYQQTPGQGLQFLFEYFSETQRNKGNFPGRFSGRQFSNSRSEMNVSTLELGDSALYLCASSLAGEGNQPQHFGDGTRLSIL.

This clonotype was picked up many times. V and J are TRBV12-3 or TRBV12-4 and TRBJ2-6; the match to TRBD1 covers 8 bases. There are 16 residues in the CDR3. V gave up 6 bases and J gave up 2 bases; unmatched junction bases: 6. The CDR3 is CASSFIQGAGANVLTF. CDR3 sequence (DNA): TGTGCCAGCAGCTTCATACAGGGGGCTGGGGCCAACGTCCTGACTTTC.

This clonotype was recorded at least ten times. The gene calls are TRBV10-3 and TRBJ2-1; D perhaps matches TRBD2 (6 bases). V was clipped by 6 bases and J by 8 bases, with 23 bases between them. Germline loops: CDR1 ENHRY, CDR2 SYGVKD. The CDR3 contains 16 residues. CDR3 nucleotides: TGTGCCATCAGCCCCGCCCGGGGGAGAGATAGCGATGAGCAGTTCTTC. This translates into CAISPARGRDSDEQFF.

The J gene is TRBJ2-2, the V gene TRBV19; 8 nucleotides line up with TRBD2. CDR1 and CDR2 (germline): LNHDA, SQIVND (reference sequence). This CDR3 has 17 amino acids. J gave up 4 bases and V 8 bases, and 15 bases lay outside the gene matches. CDR3 loop: CASPNGVCLAGTGELFF. The CDR3 DNA follows: TGTGCCAGTCCCAACGGAGTTTGCCTAGCGGGCACCGGGGAGCTGTTTTTT.

Regarding this clonotype: A much bigger clone sits one base away, suggesting this may be a read error. The rearrangement joins TRBV11-2 to TRBJ2-1; 10 bases match TRBD2. The CDR3 contains 16 residues. V dropped 3 bases and J dropped 4; count of bases not matched to a gene: 6. Germline CDR1 reads SGHAT; CDR2 reads FQNNGV. Written as DNA, the CDR3 is TGTGCCAGCAGCTTCGGGACTAGCGAGCCGTACAATGAGCAGTTCTTC. Its protein product is CASSFGTSEPYNEQFF. The entire variable domain, with the rest obtained from reference TRBV11-2 and TRBJ2-1, is as follows: EAGVAQSPRYKIIEKRQSVAFWCNPISGHATLYWYQQILGQGPKLLIQFQNNGVVDDSQLPKDRFSAERLKGVDSTLKIQPAKLEDSAVYLCASSFGTSEPYNEQFFGPGTRLTVL.

This clonotype was counted ten times or more. The CDR3 DNA follows: TGCAGTGTCCTGCAACTAGCGGGATACAATGAGCAGTTCTTC. This translates into CSVLQLAGYNEQFF. The chain recombines TRBV20-1 with TRBJ2-1, with 10 bases lining up with TRBD2. The CDR3 consists of 14 residues. Looked up from germline, CDR1 is DFQATT and CDR2 is SNEGSKA (reference sequence). V lost 7 bases and J lost 4; bases outside the gene matches: 7.

This clonotype was recorded many times. This chain uses TRBV7-9 with TRBJ2-1; the D is unclear. This CDR3 has 12 residues. CDR1 and CDR2 (germline): SEHNR, FQNEAQ (reference sequence). Trimming left V 1 base short and J 8 bases short, with 6 bases between. CDR3 nucleotides: TGTGCCAGCAGCTTAGAGCCCTATGAGCAGTTCTTC. Amino acids: CASSLEPYEQFF.

This clonotype was observed a handful of times. This chain uses TRBV3-1 with TRBJ2-7; 7 nucleotides match TRBD2. Germline lookup yields CDR1 LGHDT and CDR2 YNNKEL (reference sequence). The CDR3 has 17 amino acids. The V and J ends lost 4 bases and 0 bases, in that order; junction bases with no gene match: 12. This CDR3 is CASSPRASGLSSYEQYF. CDR3 coding DNA: TGTGCCAGCAGCCCCCGAGCTAGCGGCCTGAGCTCCTACGAGCAGTACTTC.

This clonotype occurred many times. V is TRBV28 and J is TRBJ2-3; 11 nucleotides line up with TRBD2. Germline-derived CDR1 and CDR2 are MDHEN and SYDVKM. V lost 7 bases, J lost 6 bases, and 12 bases stayed unmatched. CDR3 length equals 16 residues. The CDR3 DNA is TGTGCCAGCATCGAAATAGCGGGAGGGGAGGGGGATACGCAGTATTTT. Protein: CASIEIAGGEGDTQYF.

The V and J genes are TRBV5-1 and TRBJ2-7, with 7 bases fitting TRBD2. The V gene's germline CDR1 is SGHRS and CDR2 YFSETQ. This CDR3 contains 14 residues. After removal of 6 bases from V and 4 bases from J, the junction contained 10 bases not matched to a gene. CDR3 in amino acids: CASTFAGDGYEQYF. The DNA of the CDR3 is TGCGCCAGCACCTTCGCGGGAGATGGTTACGAGCAGTACTTC.

This clonotype was detected many times. The chain uses TRBV20-1 and TRBJ1-2; no firm D call. The CDR3 has 14 residues. CDR1 and CDR2 from the germline V gene are DFQATT and SNEGSKA (reference sequence). V lost 1 base and J lost 4, with 13 bases in between. Here the CDR3 reads CSARVRTVFYGYTF. For the CDR3, the DNA is TGCAGTGCTAGAGTTCGGACCGTTTTCTATGGCTACACCTTC.

The sample holds a few counts of this clonotype. The chain combines TRBV7-9 with TRBJ1-1, with unresolved D. The CDR3 runs 15 residues. Germline V lookup: CDR1 SEHNR, CDR2 FQNEAQ (reference sequence). V dropped 2 bases and J dropped 1 base, with 11 bases sitting between them. The CDR3 sequence is CASSLSVVGNTEAFF. The DNA for the CDR3 is TGTGCCAGCAGCTTATCGGTAGTGGGGAACACTGAAGCTTTCTTT. Filled out from reference TRBV7-9 and TRBJ1-1, the complete variable domain reads DTGVSQNPRHKITKRGQNVTFRCDPISEHNRLYWYRQTLGQGPEFLTYFQNEAQLEKSRLLSDRFSAERPKGSFSTLEIQRTEQGDSAMYLCASSLSVVGNTEAFFGQGTRLTVV.

This clonotype was observed many times. This rearrangement joins TRBV28 to TRBJ2-1, with D maybe TRBD2 (5 bases). Germline V CDR1 and CDR2: MDHEN, SYDVKM. The CDR3 has 13 residues. Trimming cost V 8 bases and J 4 bases, with 12 bases left between them. DNA of the CDR3: TGTGCCAGCCTCGACGAGGGTTACAATGAGCAGTTCTTC. This codes for CASLDEGYNEQFF. Based on the CDR3 plus reference TRBV28 and TRBJ2-1, the full variable domain is DVKVTQSSRYLVKRTGEKVFLECVQDMDHENMFWYRQDPGLGLRLIYFSYDVKMKEKGDIPEGYSVSREKKERFSLILESASTNQTSMYLCASLDEGYNEQFFGPGTRLTVL.

This clonotype was counted many times. The chain recombines TRBV5-1 with TRBJ2-3; D is unclear. Looked up from germline, CDR1 is SGHRS and CDR2 is YFSETQ. V shed 4 bases and J shed 0 bases, with 12 bases lying between them. The CDR3 contains 15 residues. CDR3 nucleotides: TGCGCCAGCAGCCCCCAGGACCCAAGCACAGATACGCAGTATTTT. It yields the protein CASSPQDPSTDTQYF.

The chain joins TRBV2 to TRBJ1-1; TRBD1 might be the D (5 bases). The CDR3 runs to 14 residues. V was cut by 6 bases and J by 2 bases, with 13 bases left in between. From germline, CDR1 is SNHLY and CDR2 FYNNEI. CDR3 nucleotides: TGTGCCAGCAGGAAGGAGACAGCTAACACTGAAGCTTTCTTT. It codes for CASRKETANTEAFF.

Worth noting for this clonotype: This sequence may be a read error, since a much larger clone differs from it by one base. The V gene is TRBV10-2, the J gene TRBJ1-2, with a tentative D call TRBD1 (6 bases). The CDR3 is made up of 15 amino acids. V was clipped by 2 bases and J by 4 bases, with 14 bases between them. CDR1 WSHSY and CDR2 SAAADI come from the germline V gene. The CDR3 loop reads CASSEDKTGSYGYTF. The CDR3 DNA reads TGCGCCAGCAGTGAGGACAAAACAGGGTCCTATGGCTACACCTTC.

The genes are TRBV30 and TRBJ2-3; D is ambiguous. This CDR3 is built from 13 residues. The germline CDR1 and CDR2 sequences are GTSNPN and SVGIG (reference sequence). V dropped 2 bases and J dropped 2 bases, with 8 bases sitting between them. This CDR3 reads CAWSSLSTDTQYF. The CDR3 region has the DNA TGTGCCTGGAGTTCGTTATCCACAGATACGCAGTATTTT.

Ten or more counts support this clonotype. The rearrangement joins TRBV7-9 to TRBJ2-7; D possibly corresponds to TRBD2 (7 bases). Trimming stripped 7 bases from V and 5 bases from J, with 15 bases between. Germline V CDR1 and CDR2: SEHNR, FQNEAQ (reference sequence). The CDR3 is 13 residues long. CDR3 nucleotide sequence: TGTGCCAGCATAGAGGGGAGGGGGAACGAGCAGTACTTC. This sequence encodes CASIEGRGNEQYF.

This clonotype has at least ten counts. This rearrangement joins TRBV6-2 or TRBV6-3 to TRBJ2-3; D is undetermined. This CDR3 comprises 16 residues. CDR1 and CDR2 from the germline V gene are MNHEY and SVGEGT. The V gene lost 2 bases and the J gene lost 2 bases, with 14 bases spanning the gap. The CDR3 bases are TGTGCCAGCAGTTACCGGAACGACCATCACACAGATACGCAGTATTTT. Protein: CASSYRNDHHTDTQYF.

The sample holds a few counts of this clonotype. The CDR3 nucleotides are TGTGCCAGCGTTTTATTCAGGTCTAATTCACCCCTCCACTTT. This codes for CASVLFRSNSPLHF. This chain links TRBV27 with TRBJ1-6, with unresolved D. Deletions cut 8 bases from V and 6 bases from J, with 14 bases between. The CDR3 extends over 14 amino acids. Germline V lookup: CDR1 MNHEY, CDR2 SMNVEV (reference sequence).

V and J are TRBV4-1 and TRBJ2-7, with no clear D. There are 15 residues in the CDR3. V was cut by 0 bases and J by 1 base, with 10 bases left in between. Germline V CDR1 and CDR2: MGHRA, YSYEKL. DNA of the CDR3: TGCGCCAGCAGCCAAGAATGGACGGAGTCCTACGAGCAGTACTTC. This codes for CASSQEWTESYEQYF.

The genes are TRBV20-1 and TRBJ2-5; 11 nucleotides line up with TRBD2. V lost 5 bases, J lost 1 base, and 15 bases stayed unmatched. The V gene's germline CDR1 is DFQATT and CDR2 SNEGSKA (reference sequence). CDR3 size: 18 residues. The CDR3 loop reads CSAEGILAGGLSQETQYF. Written as DNA, the CDR3 is TGCAGTGCTGAGGGGATATTAGCGGGAGGGCTGAGCCAAGAGACCCAGTACTTC.

Regarding this clonotype: With a much larger clone just one base away, this may be a read error. CDR3 amino acids: CASSDTGSNTQAFF. The CDR3, as DNA: TGTGCCAGCAGCGATACAGGGTCGAACACTCAAGCTTTCTTT. The rearrangement uses TRBV6-1 and TRBJ1-1; D perhaps matches TRBD1 (6 bases). Germline V CDR1 and CDR2: MNHNS, SASEGT. The CDR3 contains 14 residues.

This sequence joins TRBV27 and TRBJ2-3, with 11 bases identical to TRBD1. V gave up 3 bases and J gave up 5 bases; unmatched junction bases: 16. The CDR3 covers 19 residues. Germline V CDR1 and CDR2: MNHEY, SMNVEV (reference sequence). CDR3 in amino acids: CASSLLGLWTGGSKDTQYF. The CDR3 region has the DNA TGTGCCAGCAGTTTGCTCGGTCTCTGGACAGGGGGCTCGAAAGATACGCAGTATTTT.